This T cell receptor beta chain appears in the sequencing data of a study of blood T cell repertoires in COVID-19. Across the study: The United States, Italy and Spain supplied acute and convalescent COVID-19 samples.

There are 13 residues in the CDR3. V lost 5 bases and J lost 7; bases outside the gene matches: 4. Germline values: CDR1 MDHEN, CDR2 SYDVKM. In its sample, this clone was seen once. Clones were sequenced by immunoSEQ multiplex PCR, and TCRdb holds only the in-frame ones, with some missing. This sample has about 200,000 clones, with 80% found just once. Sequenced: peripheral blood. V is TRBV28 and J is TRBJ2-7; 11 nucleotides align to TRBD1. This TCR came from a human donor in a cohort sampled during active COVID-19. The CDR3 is CASSGTGGREQYF. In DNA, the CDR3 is TGTGCCAGCAGTGGGACAGGGGGTAGGGAGCAGTACTTC.